This note documents a single TCR beta chain sequence. The specificity of this receptor is unknown. No qualities accompany the bases; no much larger clone lies one base away. This entry comes from a study of blood T cell repertoires in COVID-19 (TCRdb year 2020). Concerning the study at large: Samples covering the acute and convalescent phases of COVID-19 were provided by collaborators in the United States, Italy and Spain. Deeply sampled blood TCRbeta repertoires from subjects exposed to, actively infected with, or recovered from COVID-19 were included in the dataset. Samples were obtained from the ongoing ImmuneRACE study (first 160 participants) and from 950 to 1,500 subjects provided by 6 global collaborators. A de-identified subject ID, COVID-19 status, age in years and sex were almost always included in the sample metadata. The material from the prospective study consisted of cDNA or gDNA derived from T cells, B-cell-depleted T cells, or PBMCs. The repertoires were released in a freely available public database meant as a resource for research on the immune response to SARS-CoV-2. Where available, HLA class I and class II types were obtained from metadata supplied by the sample provider rather than from assay-based typing. Beyond this particular receptor, the publication reports: The quantity of clinical and demographic metadata differed by source and by participant and was supplied without curation.

The collaborating institutions used their own protocols to collect whole blood in K2EDTA tubes. For TCRbeta analysis, collaborators shipped samples as frozen whole blood, isolated PBMCs, or DNA extracted from either of those sample types. Including cysteine and phenylalanine, the CDR3 has 14 amino acids. Only the CDR3 DNA stays, 42 bases, in frame from base 1. The V end gives up 2 bases and the J end 6 bases, leaving 2 bases in the junction not matched to a gene. The germline V gene provides CDR1 SNHLY and CDR2 FYNNEI. The immunoSEQ Assay, a bias-controlled multiplex PCR, was used to amplify TCRbeta CDR3 regions from genomic DNA. Regarding the original processing steps: Nucleated cell counts per sample were estimated from amplification of reference gene primers within the assay. Sequence reads were collapsed and filtered to measure the absolute abundance of every unique TCRbeta CDR3 rearrangement. For each sample, productive Simpson clonality was calculated as the square root of Simpson's diversity index over productive rearrangements. TCRdb provides this immuneACCESS table in a form limited to in-frame rearrangements. Some clones are lacking; in checked studies, under half of them reflect an unresolved V gene, and why the rest are absent is not known. V, J and clone size derive from that table, while D and trimming were established from the DNA sequence. Here the sample has 250,000 to 300,000 clones; roughly 79% occur a single time. Of the sample, over 2.5% falls within the top ten clones.

The chain is assembled from TRBV2 and TRBJ2-3, with TRBD2 matching 10 junction bases. Sequencing used peripheral blood. This clonotype was obtained from an older woman with active or convalescent COVID-19. The DNA is as follows: TGTGCCAGCAGTGAAAGGACTAGCGGCGATACGCAGTATTTT. This translates into CASSERTSGDTQYF.